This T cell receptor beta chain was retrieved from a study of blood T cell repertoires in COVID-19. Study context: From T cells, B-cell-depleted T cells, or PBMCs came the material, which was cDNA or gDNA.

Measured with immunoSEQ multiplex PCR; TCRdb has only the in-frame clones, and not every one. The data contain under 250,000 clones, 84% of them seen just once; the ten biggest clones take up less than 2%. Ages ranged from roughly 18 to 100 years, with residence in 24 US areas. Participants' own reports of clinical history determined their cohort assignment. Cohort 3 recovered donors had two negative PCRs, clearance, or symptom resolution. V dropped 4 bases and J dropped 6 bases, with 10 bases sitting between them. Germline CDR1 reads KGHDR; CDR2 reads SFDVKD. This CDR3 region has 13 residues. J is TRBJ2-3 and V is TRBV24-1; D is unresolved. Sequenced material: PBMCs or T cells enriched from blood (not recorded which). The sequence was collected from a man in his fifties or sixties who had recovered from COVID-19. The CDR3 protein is CATSDSGSDTQYF. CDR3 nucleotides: TGTGCCACCAGTGACTCCGGTTCTGATACGCAGTATTTT.